One sample yielded the 19 T cell receptor beta chains listed below, sequenced in a study of T-cell memory formation after mild COVID-19. Each CDR3 protein gets one entry after TCRdb re-called the 5' RACE reads with MiXCR. The sample contains over 300,000 distinct CDR3 sequences, about 20% of which appear only once. What was sequenced was PBMCs or a T cell subset sorted from them (not recorded which). The receptors shown here come from a man aged 18 to 29 who had mild COVID-19 (a few samples of this study predate the infection). Cell type and time point are not known.

The genes are TRBV5-1 and TRBJ2-5; a possible D gene is TRBD1 (6 bases). V shed 3 bases and J shed 0 bases, with 15 bases lying between them. Per the germline V gene, CDR1 is SGHRS and CDR2 is YFSETQ. The CDR3 spans 16 residues. CDR3 sequence (DNA): TGCGCCAGCAGCTCGGGAAACACAGGGTACCAAGAGACCCAGTACTTC. It yields the protein CASSSGNTGYQETQYF.

The chain joins TRBV4-1 to TRBJ2-5; weak D call: TRBD2 (6 bases). Per the germline V gene, CDR1 is MGHRA and CDR2 is YSYEKL. The V gene lost 4 bases and the J gene lost 2 bases, with 14 bases spanning the gap. The CDR3 runs to 15 residues. The CDR3 nucleotides read TGCGCCAGCAGCCCGGGACTTTCCCCGCAAGAGACCCAGTACTTC. This translates into CASSPGLSPQETQYF.

V usage is TRBV19 and J usage is TRBJ1-1; D gene unclear. The CDR3 length is 12 residues. Trimming shortened V by 10 bases and J by 3 bases, and 12 bases separated the two germline ends. Per the germline V gene, CDR1 is LNHDA and CDR2 is SQIVND (reference sequence). CDR3 in DNA: TGTGCCATCGCTGACGGATACACTGAAGCTTTCTTT. Translated, it gives CAIADGYTEAFF.

This clonotype was observed a few times. The chain uses TRBV20-1 and TRBJ1-6; tentative D call: TRBD1 (6 bases). CDR3 length: 13 amino acids. Germline CDR1 DFQATT, CDR2 SNEGSKA (reference sequence). The CDR3 spells CSVQGAHNSPLHF. In DNA form, the CDR3 reads TGCAGCGTACAGGGAGCTCATAATTCACCCCTCCACTTT.

The sample holds a few counts of this clonotype. The chain combines TRBV4-3 with TRBJ1-2; the match to TRBD1 covers 8 bases. V shed 4 bases and J 0 bases; nucleotides not matched to a gene: 10. The germline V gene has CDR1 LGHNA and CDR2 YSLEER. The CDR3 consists of 17 residues. CDR3 bases: TGCGCCAGCAGCCGCTTTGAGGACAGGGTAACTAACTATGGCTACACCTTC. Protein: CASSRFEDRVTNYGYTF.

This clonotype was counted only a few times. This chain uses TRBV28 with TRBJ1-3; TRBD1 matches at 9 bases. This CDR3 has 18 amino acids. After removal of 5 bases from V and 4 bases from J, the junction contained 15 bases not matched to a gene. Germline CDR1 is MDHEN and CDR2 is SYDVKM. The CDR3 DNA follows: TGTGCCAGCAGTCAAATGGGACAGGGAGAGCTTGTGGGAAACACCATATATTTT. Translating it yields CASSQMGQGELVGNTIYF.

This sequence joins TRBV5-6 and TRBJ2-1; D might be TRBD1 (6 bases). The V end lost 4 bases, the J end lost 14 bases, and 13 bases lay between the germline ends. The CDR3 spans 11 residues. Germline V CDR1 and CDR2: SGHDT, YYEEEE. CDR3 in amino acids: CASSLQGMEFF. CDR3 in DNA: TGTGCCAGCAGCCTACAGGGAATGGAGTTCTTC.

The chain employs TRBV4-3 and TRBJ2-1; 8 bases are shared with TRBD2. The trim removed 1 base at V and 7 bases at J, leaving 6 bases unmatched. CDR1 LGHNA and CDR2 YSLEER come from the germline V gene. This CDR3 has 15 amino acids. The CDR3 protein is CASSQVRLARNEQFF. Written as DNA, the CDR3 is TGCGCCAGCAGCCAAGTGAGACTAGCGAGAAATGAGCAGTTCTTC.

The rearrangement joins TRBV2 to TRBJ1-2, with a weak D call TRBD1 (5 bases). The CDR3 is 14 amino acids. Trimming removed 4 bases from V and 4 bases from J, with 13 bases in between. The germline V gene encodes CDR1 SNHLY and CDR2 FYNNEI. CDR3 nucleotide sequence: TGTGCCAGCAGTGCGATGACAGACCCCTATGGCTACACCTTC. As protein: CASSAMTDPYGYTF.

The CDR3 reads CASRLRGPSNTEAFF. CDR3 nucleotide sequence: TGTGCCAGTCGCTTAAGGGGACCGTCGAACACTGAAGCTTTCTTT. V is TRBV19 and J is TRBJ1-1; weak D call: TRBD1 (5 bases). This CDR3 has 15 residues. Germline values: CDR1 LNHDA, CDR2 SQIVND (reference sequence). The V gene lost 8 bases and the J gene lost 1 base, with 17 bases spanning the gap.

V gene TRBV10-1 combines with J gene TRBJ1-1; 7 bases agree with TRBD1. Per the germline V gene, CDR1 is WNHNN and CDR2 is SYGVQD (reference sequence). V trimming: 6 bases; J trimming: 2 bases; junction bases outside the gene matches: 3. The CDR3 totals 13 residues. CDR3 amino acids: CASRQGYNTEAFF. The CDR3 bases are TGCGCCAGCAGACAGGGGTACAACACTGAAGCTTTCTTT.

The rearrangement uses TRBV18 and TRBJ1-1; D possibly corresponds to TRBD1 (6 bases). With 3 bases removed from V and 1 base from J, the gap between germline ends came to 9 bases. CDR3 length equals 14 residues. Germline V gene data show CDR1 as KGHSH and CDR2 as LQKENI. CDR3 coding DNA: TGTGCCAGCTCACCCTTGGGGGCGAACACTGAAGCTTTCTTT. It yields the protein CASSPLGANTEAFF. Filled out from reference TRBV18 and TRBJ1-1, the complete variable domain reads NAGVMQNPRHLVRRRGQEARLRCSPMKGHSHVYWYRQLPEEGLKFMVYLQKENIIDESGMPKERFSAEFPKEGPSILRIQQVVRGDSAAYFCASSPLGANTEAFFGQGTRLTVV.

The table lists this clonotype with a few counts. J is TRBJ2-7 and V is TRBV10-3; D possibly matches TRBD1 or TRBD2 (6 bases each). The CDR3 consists of 11 residues. The germline V and J ends were trimmed by 7 bases and 7 bases, with 11 bases remaining between them. In germline, CDR1 is ENHRY, CDR2 SYGVKD. The CDR3 protein is CAIMGGGEQYF. CDR3 coding DNA: TGTGCCATCATGGGGGGCGGAGAGCAGTACTTC.

This clonotype was counted between two and nine times. The chain links TRBV24-1 to TRBJ2-2, with D hard to call. The CDR3 runs to 14 residues. Trimming stripped 4 bases from V and 1 base from J, with 6 bases between. Germline V gene data show CDR1 as KGHDR and CDR2 as SFDVKD. The CDR3 is CATSEHLNTGELFF. DNA for the CDR3: TGTGCCACCAGTGAACATTTGAACACCGGGGAGCTGTTTTTT.

This clonotype has just a few counts. The chain employs TRBV6-5 and TRBJ2-3; 12 bases align to TRBD2. With V trimmed by 3 bases and J by 6 bases, 1 base remained unmatched. Germline values: CDR1 MNHEY, CDR2 SVGAGI. The CDR3 consists of 14 residues. The CDR3 loop reads CASSYLAGGDTQYF. CDR3 bases: TGTGCCAGCAGTTATCTAGCGGGGGGGGATACGCAGTATTTT.

This clonotype has at least ten counts. This rearrangement joins TRBV5-1 to TRBJ2-1; the match to TRBD2 covers 7 bases. This CDR3 region has 16 residues. Germline values: CDR1 SGHRS, CDR2 YFSETQ. V trimming: 4 bases; J trimming: 0 bases; junction bases outside the gene matches: 7. CDR3 in amino acids: CASSGEGLGSYNEQFF. CDR3 coding DNA: TGCGCCAGCAGCGGGGAGGGGCTCGGCTCCTACAATGAGCAGTTCTTC.

This clonotype has just a few counts. The CDR3 here is CASSLLTGGSYEQYV. The CDR3 coding sequence is TGTGCCAGCAGCTTATTGACAGGGGGTTCTTACGAGCAGTACGTC. The chain uses TRBV7-9 and TRBJ2-7, with TRBD1 identical over 9 bases. Germline CDR1 is SEHNR and CDR2 is FQNEAQ (reference sequence). J gave up 4 bases and V 2 bases, and 6 bases lay outside the gene matches. CDR3 length: 15 residues.

This clonotype has a single count. The CDR3 loop reads CASSQDGGSRENSPLHF. CDR3 nucleotides: TGCGCCAGCAGCCAAGACGGGGGGTCCCGGGAGAATTCACCCCTCCACTTT. The rearrangement uses TRBV4-3 and TRBJ1-6; D perhaps matches TRBD1 (5 bases). V lost 0 bases to trimming and J lost 7 bases, with 16 bases between them. Germline V gene data show CDR1 as LGHNA and CDR2 as YSLEER. This CDR3 is 17 amino acids long.

This clonotype was detected only a few times. The chain carries TRBV9 and TRBJ1-1, with 8 bases fitting TRBD1. Per the germline V gene, CDR1 is SGDLS and CDR2 is YYNGEE. Trimming took 2 bases from V and 3 from J; bases not matched to a gene: 3. CDR3 length: 14 amino acids. The chain's CDR3 is CASSVETGDTEAFF. Here the CDR3 DNA reads TGTGCCAGCAGCGTCGAGACAGGGGACACTGAAGCTTTCTTT.